The rows below give T cell receptor beta chains drawn from one sample of a study of shared clonotypes between healthy human individuals. Libraries were prepared by immunoSEQ multiplex PCR; TCRdb keeps only in-frame clonotypes and omits some of them. The sample includes roughly 530,000 clones, approximately 95% of them seen just once. The sample was naive CD4+ T cells sorted from blood. These receptor sequences come from a woman in her twenties or thirties in good health. CDR3s leave out the opening cysteine and the closing phenylalanine or tryptophan. Where a row states a size, it is once, few, many or the class of an expanded clone; other rows omit it.

V: TRBV5-1
size: .
CDR3: ASSLVLAGFSGANVLT

V: TRBV4-1
size: .
CDR3: ASSPPGRENPRKQF

V: TRBV28
size: .
CDR3: ASNRHGTNYEQY

V: TRBV10-3
size: .
CDR3: AISEPGQGPYEQY

V: TRBV10-1
size: .
CDR3: ASKEGVGYEQY

V: TRBV28
size: .
CDR3: ASSFRAGDRTGELF

V: TRBV5-1
size: .
CDR3: ASSLGLAGGGLDEQF

V: TRBV6-5
size: .
CDR3: ASSAASGEETQY

V: TRBV5-1
size: .
CDR3: ASSSGTGFYNEQF

V: TRBV7-9
size: .
CDR3: ASSYRQGETQY

V: TRBV18
size: .
CDR3: ASLSGMNTEAF

V: TRBV18
size: few
CDR3: ASSPPGQGQTEAF

V: TRBV7-3
size: .
CDR3: ASSGSGQGWETQY

V: TRBV7-6
size: .
CDR3: ASSLGRGLAGHYEQY

V: TRBV10-3
size: .
CDR3: AISGRTGETEQY

V: TRBV7-2
size: .
CDR3: ASSLGSATKNIQY

V: TRBV19
size: .
CDR3: ASSRLAGANTGELF

V: TRBV1
size: .
CDR3: TSSQSWAGGGNEQF

V: TRBV28
size: .
CDR3: ASNTYPVTNTGELF

V: TRBV29-1
size: .
CDR3: SVGQLYGGNTEAF

V: TRBV4-1
size: .
CDR3: ASSHGTSGSGEQY

V: TRBV9
size: .
CDR3: ASKSRGRGYT

V: TRBV28
size: .
CDR3: ASSLTRGYT

V: TRBV21-1
size: .
CDR3: ASSKNSVGSSGLIPMASYEQY

V: TRBV11-2
size: once
CDR3: ASSSRLAGASDTQY

V: TRBV28
size: .
CDR3: ASSLPPGGGYT

V: TRBV18
size: .
CDR3: ASSPNRAGEKLF